The rows below give T cell receptor beta chains drawn from one sample of a study of T cells expressing NK-cell markers. TCRdb reworked the 5' RACE reads into one entry per CDR3 protein, no DNA. The repertoire table contains around 550,000 distinct CDR3 sequences. The specimen was blood T cells: a sorted CD56 or NKG2C T cell subset, CD4+ or CD8+ T cells, or bulk PBMC T cells (not recorded which). Receptor source: a man aged 18 to 30 in good health. CDR3s include the opening cysteine and the closing phenylalanine or tryptophan. Fields, in order: V gene, CDR3 length, J gene, CDR3 protein.

TRBV10-3,13,TRBJ2-3,CAIVATSTDTQYF
TRBV11-2,16,TRBJ2-1,CASSSHGRGSYNEQFF
TRBV27,13,TRBJ2-3,CASSGLLTDTQYF
TRBV6-6,15,TRBJ2-2,CATDPGTSYTGELFF
TRBV19,12,TRBJ1-2,CASTLTNYGYTF
TRBV11-3,17,TRBJ2-2,CASSLTRSGFGTGELFF
TRBV7-2,15,TRBJ1-6,CASSFKQGQGSPLHF
TRBV6-5,14,TRBJ2-3,CASVTSGSTDTQYF
TRBV6-2/TRBV6-3,22,TRBJ2-3,CASSYSFKDLLAGSTSTDTQYF
TRBV12-3/TRBV12-4,13,TRBJ2-7,CASRRRNSYEQYF
TRBV12-3/TRBV12-4,14,TRBJ2-1,CASSSDVGQNEQFF
TRBV27,14,TRBJ2-1,CASSLRTTPNEQFF
TRBV5-1,13,TRBJ1-1,CASGDSQNTEAFF
TRBV3-1,12,TRBJ1-2,CASSPGGGRYTF
TRBV14,19,TRBJ1-4,CASSSGEPGTVPTNEKLFF
TRBV12-3/TRBV12-4,13,TRBJ2-2,CASNSGAAGELFF
TRBV6-5,14,TRBJ2-7,CASTLLATPYEQYF
TRBV20-1,15,TRBJ1-2,CSARSPLGGVIGYTF
TRBV7-2,12,TRBJ1-1,CASSPDLFEAFF
TRBV12-3/TRBV12-4,15,TRBJ2-3,CASSYRARGTDTQYF
TRBV27,14,TRBJ2-5,CASSTTGRQETQYF
TRBV12-3/TRBV12-4,13,TRBJ2-1,CASKLAVYNEQFF
TRBV20-1,14,TRBJ2-1,CSARGQGGTGEQFF
TRBV4-3,16,TRBJ2-7,CASSQDRGGGQYEQYF
TRBV5-1,15,TRBJ2-3,CASSLAGRDGDTQYF
TRBV10-3,15,TRBJ2-1,CAIRPGLEGYNEQFF
TRBV12-3/TRBV12-4,17,TRBJ1-5,CASSRNLGGMGNQPQHF
TRBV29-1,11,TRBJ1-1,CSAVLTVEAFF
TRBV29-1,15,TRBJ2-5,CSVERQSSYQETQYF
TRBV29-1,16,TRBJ2-7,CSVALTTGFLSYEQYF